A single sample is the source of the 11 T cell receptor beta chains below, sequenced in a study of vaccination effects on CD4 cells after COVID-19. Repertoires were generated with immunoSEQ multiplex PCR, while TCRdb's copy carries only in-frame clones and drops some. The data show 30,000 to 45,000 clones, 60% to 80% seen once. Before sequencing took place, the ViraFEST assay used viral peptide pools to expand antigen-specific CD4+ T cells. At the end of about ten days of culture, CD4+ T cells were isolated. No vaccinee had earlier SARS-CoV-2 infection, and nucleocapsid antibodies were negative. Their antigens remain unidentified. The sequences come from CD4+ T cells from PBMCs cultured with HCoV-OC43 spike peptides, collected before COVID-19 vaccination. Subset specified: HCoV-OC43 spike overlapping peptide pool stimulation. Receptor source: a human donor who received a COVID-19 vaccine.

This rearrangement joins TRBV6-1 to TRBJ1-1; weak D call: TRBD1 (5 bases). Per germline, CDR1 MNHNS and CDR2 SASEGT. This CDR3 region has 14 residues. V was clipped by 0 bases and J by 3 bases, with 8 bases between them. Here the CDR3 reads CASSEAREDTEAFF. As DNA, the CDR3 is TGTGCCAGCAGTGAAGCCAGGGAGGACACTGAAGCTTTCTTT.

This clone has only one observation. CDR3 sequence: CARSLAPGPLGYTF. In nucleotides, the CDR3 is TGTGCCAGAAGCTTGGCCCCAGGACCATTAGGCTACACCTTC. The chain couples TRBV5-3 to TRBJ1-2; D unresolved. TRBV5-3 is an ORF, with its function uncertain. The CDR3 is 14 residues long. Trimming took 0 bases from V and 8 from J, leaving 14 bases between them.

Only one count was recorded for this clone. The genes are TRBV19 and TRBJ2-5; D remains unclear. The CDR3 contains 12 residues. The germline V and J ends were trimmed by 8 bases and 3 bases, with 10 bases remaining between them. From germline, CDR1 is LNHDA and CDR2 SQIVND (reference sequence). The CDR3 is CASSVGKETQYF. CDR3 in DNA: TGTGCCAGTTCAGTGGGGAAAGAGACCCAGTACTTC. Using reference TRBV19 and TRBJ2-5 for the parts outside the CDR3, the full variable domain is DGGITQSPKYLFRKEGQNVTLSCEQNLNHDAMYWYRQDPGQGLRLIYYSQIVNDFQKGDIAEGYSVSREKKESFPLTVTSAQKNPTAFYLCASSVGKETQYFGPGTRLLVL.

This clone is medium-sized within its sample. The V gene is TRBV5-4, the J gene TRBJ1-6; no firm D call. The CDR3 is 12 amino acids. Trimming pared 0 bases from V and 7 bases from J, leaving 2 bases between. The germline V gene has CDR1 SGHNT and CDR2 YYREEE (reference sequence). The CDR3 coding sequence is TGTGCCAGCAGCTTGGACAATTCACCCCTCCACTTT. Translating it yields CASSLDNSPLHF.

The genes are TRBV7-9 and TRBJ2-3; TRBD2 is a possible D gene (5 bases). CDR1 and CDR2 (germline): SEHNR, FQNEAQ (reference sequence). V gave up 5 bases and J gave up 1 base, with 13 bases separating them. The CDR3 is 15 amino acids. CDR3 in DNA: TGTGCCAGCAGCCTCGACTACTTCGGCACAGATACGCAGTATTTT. Translated, it gives CASSLDYFGTDTQYF.

This clone was recorded a few times. The rearrangement joins TRBV11-2 to TRBJ2-1; 12 nucleotides match TRBD2. Germline V CDR1 and CDR2: SGHAT, FQNNGV. This CDR3 is 15 amino acids long. V trimming: 3 bases; J trimming: 9 bases; junction bases outside the gene matches: 6. In nucleotides, the CDR3 is TGTGCCAGCAGCTTTTGGACTAGCGGGGTGGGTGAGCAGTTCTTC. This sequence encodes CASSFWTSGVGEQFF.

The rearrangement joins TRBV5-6 to TRBJ2-7; D possibly corresponds to TRBD1 (6 bases). Germline V gene lookup returns CDR1 SGHDT and CDR2 YYEEEE. There are 13 residues in the CDR3. The germline V and J ends were trimmed by 4 bases and 4 bases, with 12 bases remaining between them. The CDR3 DNA sequence: TGTGCCAGCAGCCTGGACAGAGGATACGAGCAGTACTTC. Protein: CASSLDRGYEQYF.

The J gene is TRBJ2-7, the V gene TRBV30; 9 bases are a match to TRBD2. Germline V lookup: CDR1 GTSNPN, CDR2 SVGIG (reference sequence). V shed 3 bases, J shed 4 bases, and the junction held 4 bases outside the gene matches. The CDR3 length is 13 residues. The CDR3 DNA sequence: TGTGCCTGGAGGGAAGCGGGGGGTTACGAGCAGTACTTC. It specifies CAWREAGGYEQYF.

The chain couples TRBV6-6 to TRBJ1-2; D uncertain. Trimming removed 2 bases at V and 3 bases at J, with 10 bases between. CDR3 length equals 14 residues. CDR1 and CDR2 (germline): MNHNY, SVGAGI (reference sequence). The CDR3 region has the DNA TGTGCCAGCAGTTACAGGGTTCTGGACTATGGCTACACCTTC. It codes for CASSYRVLDYGYTF.

V and J are TRBV6-1 and TRBJ2-5; 10 bases are shared with TRBD1. V lost 4 bases, J lost 4 bases, and 12 bases stayed unmatched. The CDR3 is 17 residues long. Germline-derived CDR1 and CDR2 are MNHNS and SASEGT. This CDR3 reads CASSAPLGQGWGETQYF. CDR3 DNA sequence: TGTGCCAGCAGTGCCCCTCTGGGACAGGGGTGGGGAGAGACCCAGTACTTC.

The chain recombines TRBV11-2 with TRBJ2-2, with 12 bases lining up with TRBD2. Germline CDR1 is SGHAT and CDR2 is FQNNGV. The CDR3 is 19 amino acids. Trimming cost V 6 bases and J 1 base; bases outside gene matches: 12. This chain's CDR3 is CASRGLAGVFVRNTGELFF. The CDR3, as DNA: TGTGCCAGCAGGGGACTAGCGGGCGTTTTCGTACGGAACACCGGGGAGCTGTTTTTT.